This TCR beta chain appears in the sequencing data of a study of blood T cell repertoires in COVID-19. On the study more broadly: Acute and convalescent COVID-19 specimens originated in the United States, Italy and Spain. The analysed material was cDNA or gDNA that came from T cells, B-cell-depleted T cells, or PBMCs.

This clone has ten or more counts. Participants were placed into cohorts based on the clinical history they reported. All recovered Cohort 3 donors got two negative PCRs, got clearance, or saw symptom resolution. The CDR3 has 14 residues. With V trimmed by 4 bases and J by 3 bases, 5 bases remained unmatched. From germline, CDR1 is SGHRS and CDR2 YFSETQ. Libraries were prepared by immunoSEQ multiplex PCR; TCRdb keeps only in-frame clonotypes and omits some of them. The data contain about 180,000 clones, about 84% of them singletons. What was sequenced was PBMCs or T cells enriched from blood (not recorded which). This sequence originates from a woman aged 25-40 years who had recovered from COVID-19. The rearrangement joins TRBV5-1 to TRBJ2-7; TRBD1 matches 9 bases. Here the CDR3 reads CASSTGTGFYEQYF. CDR3 sequence (DNA): TGCGCCAGCAGCACCGGGACAGGGTTCTACGAGCAGTACTTC.